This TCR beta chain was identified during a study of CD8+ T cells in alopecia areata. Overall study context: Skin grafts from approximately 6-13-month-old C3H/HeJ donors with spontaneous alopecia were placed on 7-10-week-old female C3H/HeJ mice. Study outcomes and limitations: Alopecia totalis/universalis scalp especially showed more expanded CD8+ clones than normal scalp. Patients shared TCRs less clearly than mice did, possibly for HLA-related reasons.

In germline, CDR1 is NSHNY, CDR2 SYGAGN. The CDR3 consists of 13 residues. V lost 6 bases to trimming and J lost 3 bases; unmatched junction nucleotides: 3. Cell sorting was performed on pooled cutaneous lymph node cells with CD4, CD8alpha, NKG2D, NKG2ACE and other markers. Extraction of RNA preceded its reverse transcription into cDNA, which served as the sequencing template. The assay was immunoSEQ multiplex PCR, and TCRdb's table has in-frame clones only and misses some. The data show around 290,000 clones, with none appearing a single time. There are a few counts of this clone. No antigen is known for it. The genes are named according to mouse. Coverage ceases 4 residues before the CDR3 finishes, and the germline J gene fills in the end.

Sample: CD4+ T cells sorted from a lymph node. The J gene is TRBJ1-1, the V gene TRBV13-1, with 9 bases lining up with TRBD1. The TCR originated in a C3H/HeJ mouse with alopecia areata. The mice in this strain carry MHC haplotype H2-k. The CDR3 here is CASNRDRDTEVFF. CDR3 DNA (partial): TGTGCCAGCAACCGGGACAGGGACACA.